This TCR beta chain was identified during a study of cytotoxic CD8 clonotypes in ibrutinib-treated CLL. General study findings and limits: Public clonotypes, rarely seen, contracted or held steady on treatment.

The CDR3 covers 16 residues. Unmatched junction bases numbered 12, after V lost 5 bases and J lost 4 bases. Germline V gene data show CDR1 as MDHEN and CDR2 as SYDVKM. With sequencing, the targeted depth ranged from 1 in 200,000 to 1 in 1 million T cells. Generated by immunoSEQ multiplex PCR, the TCRdb table keeps only in-frame clones and is missing some. This repertoire shows around 70,000 clones, 90% found once; its top ten account for 3% to 3.5%. On this clone itself: Its antigen is currently unknown.

This clonotype originated in a human donor with chronic lymphocytic leukemia. The V gene is TRBV28, the J gene TRBJ2-7, with TRBD2 matching 9 bases. Sequences were derived from PBMCs, sampled after 12 months of ibrutinib treatment. In nucleotides, the CDR3 is TGTGCCAGCAGTCTCTCGGCGGGACTAGCTCCGTACGAGCAGTACTTC. Translating it yields CASSLSAGLAPYEQYF.